This T cell receptor beta chain appears in the sequencing data of a study of Graves' ophthalmopathy and Graves' hyperthyroidism listed by TCRdb under 2018. Regarding the study in general: Peripheral blood was collected at initial diagnosis, before any treatment. The study used TCR beta repertoire signatures to distinguish Graves' ophthalmopathy from Graves' hyperthyroidism and to predict progression to ophthalmopathy. In total, around 130 blood samples were TCR-sequenced: fewer than 50 ophthalmopathy, about 75 hyperthyroidism and roughly 17 hyperthyroidism-to-ophthalmopathy patients. A discovery set of 95 to 100 patients (around 45 ophthalmopathy, approximately 58 stable hyperthyroidism) was enrolled to explore V-J signatures distinguishing ophthalmopathy from hyperthyroidism. For independent validation, a separate cohort was made up of some 19 hyperthyroidism patients plus 17 patients who later progressed from hyperthyroidism to ophthalmopathy. In roughly 6 hyperthyroidism patients, the T-cell repertoires found in thyroid tissue were compared with those found in blood. Following sampling, methimazole starting at 30 mg daily was administered to hyperthyroidism patients, and high-dose intravenous methylprednisolone was administered to ophthalmopathy patients.

With regard to this clonotype: Its antigen is still unknown. Qualities for individual bases were not recorded, and no much larger clone is one base off.

Ophthalmopathy patients were characterized by moderately to severely active disease, a Clinical Activity Score of at least 3, a NOSPECS grade of at least 4, and a disease duration under 3 months. Patients were excluded if they had other autoimmune diseases, uncontrolled infections, pregnancy or lactation. Clinical symptoms, serum thyroxine, TRAb, thyroid ultrasound and orbital computed tomography were used for diagnosis. Ficoll-Paque density gradient centrifugation was used to isolate PBMCs from 9.5 to 10 ml of fresh peripheral blood. Total RNA was extracted with Trizol reagent and quality-checked on an Agilent 2100 Bioanalyzer. Study-wide findings and limitations: In validation, the model predicted ophthalmopathy progression with about 71% sensitivity and roughly 72% specificity; 12 predicted patients were CT-confirmed with GO in a median of approximately 6.2 months. Sample size was not statistically predetermined, and group allocation was not concealed from the investigators. Ophthalmopathy was separated from stable hyperthyroidism by the 13-signature model with 85% to 90% sensitivity and about 81% specificity in cross-validation and with 80%/75% in the test set. Among expanded thyroid clonotypes with frequency above 0.001, most also showed up in blood, which suggests that blood repertoires may reflect the thyroid immune response.

Trimming costs V 6 bases and J 5 bases, and their ends lie 14 bases apart. The CDR3 spans 15 residues, from the cysteine through the phenylalanine. Just the 45-base CDR3 DNA is kept, in frame starting at base 1. For repertoire sequencing, the TCR beta CDR3 regions were amplified from RNA transcripts. The first round of RT-PCR was done with HTBI primers and the Qiagen OneStep RT-PCR kit, and was followed by a second round of multiplex PCR, then size selection and purification. Libraries were sequenced on an Illumina HiSeq2000 using paired-end 100 bp reads. Under the source paper's analysis protocol: SOAPnuke was used for read processing, and reads with adapters, uncalled bases, a mean Phred below 15, or no exact constant-primer or identifier match were discarded. High-quality paired reads were merged with COPE v1.2.5. Clonotypes were defined as unique nucleotide sequences and were aligned to IMGT TRB V, D and J references using MiTCR v1.1. The analysis was limited to V-J combinations with a frequency above 0.0001, which together covered over 98% of repertoires. For each V-J combination, a TCR clonal expansion and chaos score was defined as F50 clonal expansion divided by the chaos observed in the TCRdist matrix. Welch's t-statistics and random forest were used to reduce the features to roughly 14 V-J combinations, which were then used as input to a naive Bayes classifier. The similarity between thyroid and blood repertoires was quantified using the Morisita-Horn index. TCRdb ran its own pipeline on the public reads, namely fastp trimming at Q25 and MiXCR clone calling, and kept in-frame beta chains. Rows are unified per CDR3 protein, each entry keeping the most common DNA and genes. It is TCRdb's table, rather than the study itself, that gives the V and J calls and clone size. The sample profile shows about 740,000 distinct CDR3 sequences; 40% of them were found once. Of the sample, roughly 45% is held by the ten largest clones.

The clonotype comes from an adult man with Graves' ophthalmopathy. The sample taken for sequencing was peripheral blood. This receptor chain uses TRBV12-3 or TRBV12-4 and TRBJ1-6; TRBD1 is a possible D gene, resting on 5 matching bases. The bases are TGTGCCAGCAGCTTTGGGACGGCCAATAATTCACCCCTCCACTTT. Protein translation: CASSFGTANNSPLHF.